Each of the 7 T cell receptor beta chains below was sequenced from the same sample in a study of regulatory T cells in long-lasting Graves disease. Noted time point: newly diagnosed GD, antithyroid drugs for less than 3 months. RNA isolated from PBMCs was used to make the TCR library. CDR3-region Arm-PCR and iRepertoire HTBI primers produced the TCR beta libraries. From the multiplex PCR reads, TCRdb called clonotypes with MiXCR, one entry per CDR3 protein. The top ten hold about a quarter of the sample, which has 420,000 or so distinct CDR3 sequences, less than 20% seen once. These data also formed part of another study, on T cells in Graves' hyperthyroidism and ophthalmopathy.

Sequencing used peripheral blood mononuclear cells (PBMCs), obtained at new diagnosis, from a patient treated with antithyroid drugs. These receptors were taken from a woman under 30 with Graves disease.

This chain uses TRBV11-2 with TRBJ2-2; D possibly corresponds to TRBD2 (5 bases). Germline V gene lookup returns CDR1 SGHAT and CDR2 FQNNGV. There are 14 residues in the CDR3. Trimming removed 4 bases at V and 7 bases at J, with 13 bases between. The CDR3 bases are TGTGCCAGCAGCTGGGAGATGGTAGGCGGGGAGCTGTTTTTT. This sequence encodes CASSWEMVGGELFF.

This clonotype turned up a few times. This chain uses TRBV3-1 with TRBJ2-1, with a possible D match to TRBD2 (6 bases). The ends were cut back, 0 bases at V and 5 bases at J, with 11 bases in the middle. The CDR3 loop spans 15 amino acids. CDR1 and CDR2 (germline): LGHDT, YNNKEL (reference sequence). DNA for the CDR3: TGTGCCAGCAGCCAAGATGTGGGACTGAACAATGAGCAGTTCTTC. Protein: CASSQDVGLNNEQFF.

This clonotype has a count of ten or more. The V call is TRBV11-2, the J call TRBJ2-2; D is perhaps TRBD2 (5 bases). CDR1 SGHAT and CDR2 FQNNGV come from the germline V gene. V was clipped by 6 bases and J by 0 bases, with 17 bases between them. The CDR3 has 17 residues. CDR3: CASSLRLWEPNTGELFF. CDR3 bases: TGTGCCAGCAGTCTTAGGTTGTGGGAGCCGAACACCGGGGAGCTGTTTTTT.

At least ten counts were recorded for this clonotype. The V and J genes are TRBV20-1 and TRBJ1-1; D gene unclear. Germline-derived CDR1 and CDR2 are DFQATT and SNEGSKA (reference sequence). The CDR3 is made up of 13 amino acids. Trimming removed 5 bases at V and 2 bases at J, with 12 bases between. CDR3 DNA: TGCAGTGCTTTTAGGGTCCTTAACACTGAAGCTTTCTTT. This gives the protein CSAFRVLNTEAFF.

This clonotype appeared once. Given a much more abundant clone one base away, this may be a read error. The CDR3 end shows no conserved phenylalanine or tryptophan, and so a read error is likely. V gene TRBV27 combines with J gene TRBJ1-1, with TRBD1 as a possible D gene (5 bases). Germline CDR1 and CDR2: MNHEY and SMNVEV (reference sequence). The V and J ends lost 6 bases and 5 bases respectively, with 16 bases between them. This CDR3 is built from 14 residues. In nucleotides, the CDR3 is TGTGCCAGCAGATTCCTCGAGGGGAGGACTGAAGCTTTCCTT. Translated, it gives CASRFLEGRTEAFL.

This clonotype occurred many times. The chain carries TRBV27 and TRBJ2-1; D not certain. This CDR3 has 17 amino acids. In germline, CDR1 is MNHEY, CDR2 SMNVEV (reference sequence). V was shortened by 2 bases and J by 4 bases, with 18 bases between the two germline ends. CDR3 protein: CASSLNSGVEHYNEQFF. The CDR3 DNA reads as TGTGCCAGCAGTTTAAATTCGGGTGTAGAGCATTACAATGAGCAGTTCTTC.

This chain uses TRBV20-1 with TRBJ2-7; D may be TRBD2 (6 bases). The germline V gene has CDR1 DFQATT and CDR2 SNEGSKA (reference sequence). V was clipped by 4 bases and J by 5 bases, with 18 bases between them. The CDR3 runs to 14 residues. CDR3: CSATQVEGNDEQYF. The CDR3, as DNA: TGCAGTGCTACCCAGGTGGAGGGGAACGACGAGCAGTACTTC.